This T cell receptor (beta chain) came from a study of T cells in pancreatic ductal adenocarcinoma. As for this clone: Antigen specificity is unknown.

General study points: Blood clonality (approximately 0.07) did not differ significantly from tumor (about 0.12). Unique clonotypes were around 7.6-fold more numerous in blood than in tumor. Comparisons of tumor and blood clonality may show falsely lower tumor diversity. The resected pancreatic cancer cohort was biased toward the minority with early-stage disease.

No neoadjuvant therapy was given to the selected pancreatic ductal adenocarcinoma patients before their surgery. Generated by immunoSEQ multiplex PCR, the TCRdb table keeps only in-frame clones and is missing some. The profile shows 31,000 or so clones, about 92% of them singletons. Sequencing input: PBMCs. The receptor's source is a human donor with pancreatic ductal adenocarcinoma.

CDR3 sequence: CASSLTPSNQPQHF. CDR3 bases: TGTGCCAGTAGTCTCACCCCCAGCAATCAGCCCCAGCATTTT. V usage is TRBV19 and J usage is TRBJ1-5; no firm D call. The V and J ends lost 5 bases and 1 base respectively, with 9 bases between them. Germline assignment: CDR1 LNHDA and CDR2 SQIVND (reference sequence). There are 14 residues in the CDR3. Supplemented by reference TRBV19 and TRBJ1-5, the full variable domain reads DGGITQSPKYLFRKEGQNVTLSCEQNLNHDAMYWYRQDPGQGLRLIYYSQIVNDFQKGDIAEGYSVSREKKESFPLTVTSAQKNPTAFYLCASSLTPSNQPQHFGDGTRLSIL.